These T cell receptor beta chains were read from a single sample in a study of T cell responses to AZD1222 COVID-19 vaccine. TCRdb's copy holds only in-frame clones and misses some; the assay was immunoSEQ multiplex PCR. The table lists 90,000 to 120,000 clones, 90% to 95% of them singletons. The source material was peripheral blood, sampled on day 0 of AZD1222 vaccination. These receptors were taken from an adult in good health. Both conserved end residues are part of each CDR3. A D gene is named only where the DNA matches it firmly. A row's size may be missing; if present it is once, few, many or a size class.

abundance	j_gene	v_gene	d_gene	CDR3nt	CDR3aa
.	TRBJ2-7	TRBV6-5	.	TGTGCCAGCAGTTCCCCGGCGGGGTTGTCCTACGAGCAGTACTTC	CASSSPAGLSYEQYF
.	TRBJ2-7	TRBV30	TRBD1	TGTGCCCAGAGACAGGGGCCCACCTACGAGCAGTACTTC	CAQRQGPTYEQYF
.	TRBJ1-2	TRBV27	TRBD1	TGTGCCAGCAGTTTATTACAGGGGGCGCGGTATGGCTACACCTTC	CASSLLQGARYGYTF
.	TRBJ2-7	TRBV2	.	TGTGCCAGCAGTGAAATTCAGGGGACCTACGAGCAGTACTTC	CASSEIQGTYEQYF
.	TRBJ1-1	TRBV7-9	TRBD1	TGTGCCAGCAGCTACACAGGGGGGTGGGACACTGAAGCTTTCTTT	CASSYTGGWDTEAFF
.	TRBJ1-2	TRBV18	TRBD1	TGTGCCAGCTCACCCGAAACAGGGGTTGGCTACACCTTC	CASSPETGVGYTF
.	TRBJ2-7	TRBV2	.	TGTGCCAGCAACATAAACCGCTACGAGCAGTACTTC	CASNINRYEQYF
.	TRBJ1-1	TRBV5-1	TRBD1	TGCGCCAGCAGCCCAGGACCCGGGACAGGGAACACTGAAGCTTTCTTT	CASSPGPGTGNTEAFF
.	TRBJ2-5	TRBV3-1/TRBV3-2	.	TGTGCCAGCAGCCAAGCGGGACTCACCAATCGGCAGACCCAGTACTTC	CASSQAGLTNRQTQYF
.	TRBJ2-1	TRBV5-1	TRBD1	TGCGCCAGCAGCATGTCAGGGGGCCGTGAGCAGTTCTTC	CASSMSGGREQFF
.	TRBJ2-1	TRBV6-2/TRBV6-3	.	TGTGCCAGCAGTAACCGGGCGAACCTCAATGAGCAGTTCTTC	CASSNRANLNEQFF
once	TRBJ2-2	TRBV16	.	TGTGCCAGCAGCCAATTTCAGACAGTCGCCGGGGAGCTGTTTTTT	CASSQFQTVAGELFF
.	TRBJ2-1	TRBV2	TRBD1	TGTGCCAGCAGACCGGGACAGGGTTCGGATGAGCAGTTCTTC	CASRPGQGSDEQFF
.	TRBJ2-7	TRBV14	.	TGTGCCAGGGGGGGGCAGGACGAGCAGTACTTC	CARGGQDEQYF
.	TRBJ1-2	TRBV19	.	TGTGCCAGTAGCCCAGTCGGCTATGGCTACACCTTC	CASSPVGYGYTF
.	TRBJ1-1	TRBV16	.	TGTGCCAGCAGCCAATGGCGGGACATGAACACTGAAGCTTTCTTT	CASSQWRDMNTEAFF
.	TRBJ1-2	TRBV6-2/TRBV6-3	TRBD1	TGTGCCAGCAGTTACTCCCGTCACAGGACAGGACGCTATGGCTACACCTTC	CASSYSRHRTGRYGYTF
.	TRBJ2-3	TRBV5-1	.	TGCGCCAGCAGCTTGAATCTCGGGGTAGCGCTAGATACGCAGTATTTT	CASSLNLGVALDTQYF
.	TRBJ1-1	TRBV6-5	.	TGTGCCAGCAAGAGGGACAACGAAGCTTTCTTT	CASKRDNEAFF
once	TRBJ1-2	TRBV4-2	.	TGTGCCAGCAGCCAAGATCTAGCTTATGGCTACACCTTC	CASSQDLAYGYTF
few	TRBJ1-1	TRBV10-2	TRBD1	TGCGCCAGCAGGGAGGGACAGGGGACCGATGAAGCTTTCTTT	CASREGQGTDEAFF
.	TRBJ2-3	TRBV7-2	.	TGTGCCAGCAGCTTAAGGGGGTTCGAGACAGATACGCAGTATTTT	CASSLRGFETDTQYF
.	TRBJ2-1	TRBV23-1	.	TGCGCCAGCAGTCAATATGGACACCGTCGCCCCAATGAGCAGTTCTTC	CASSQYGHRRPNEQFF
.	TRBJ2-2	TRBV29-1	.	TGCAGCGTCGCCTTAGTGGCAGGGAACACCGGGGAGCTGTTTTTT	CSVALVAGNTGELFF
.	TRBJ2-2	TRBV7-2	.	TGTGCCAGCAGCGCGAATCCGGGGTCGAACACCGGGGAGCTGTTTTTT	CASSANPGSNTGELFF
.	TRBJ1-2	TRBV2	.	TGTGCCAGCAGTCCCCCCCTCTCCTACGCGGGCTACACCTTC	CASSPPLSYAGYTF
.	TRBJ1-6	TRBV6-6	TRBD1	TGTGCCAGCAGGCCGCGGGACAGGTTTAATTCACCCCTCCACTTT	CASRPRDRFNSPLHF
.	TRBJ2-1	TRBV4-3	.	TGCGCCAGCAGCCCCGGCTGGGGGTTCAACGGGGGTGAGCAGTTCTTC	CASSPGWGFNGGEQFF
.	TRBJ1-1	TRBV5-4	.	TGTGCCAGCAGCTCCCAAGACACTGAAGCTTTCTTT	CASSSQDTEAFF
.	TRBJ1-2	TRBV6-4	TRBD1	TGTGCCAGCAGAGCGACAGGGGTTGGAGGCTACACCTTC	CASRATGVGGYTF
.	TRBJ2-1	TRBV20-1	TRBD2	TGCAGTGCTGGTGGGAGGGAGCCCAATGAGCAGTTCTTC	CSAGGREPNEQFF
.	TRBJ1-5	TRBV4-2	.	TGTGCCAGCAGCCAAGAGCAATTGGCCAGAGGGAGTAATCAGCCCCAGCATTTT	CASSQEQLARGSNQPQHF
.	TRBJ1-5	TRBV7-2	.	TGTGCCAGCAGCGACCGAGGGGGCAATCAGCCCCAGCATTTT	CASSDRGGNQPQHF
.	TRBJ2-1	TRBV6-4	.	TGTGCCAGCAGTGACTCGAGGACCAAGTCCTACAATGAGCAGTTCTTC	CASSDSRTKSYNEQFF
.	TRBJ1-2	TRBV27	.	TGTGCCAGCAGTCATACAGGGCAAGCTAACTATGGCTACACCTTC	CASSHTGQANYGYTF
.	TRBJ2-7	TRBV6-5	.	TGTGCCAGCACCCCCGGACCCATCGCCTCCTACGAGCAGTACTTC	CASTPGPIASYEQYF
once	TRBJ2-2	TRBV25-1	TRBD2	TGTGCCAGCAGCCGTAGACTAGCGGGGGTTGACACCGGGGAGCTGTTTTTT	CASSRRLAGVDTGELFF
once	TRBJ1-2	TRBV5-1	.	TGCGCCAGCAGCCCGAATAACGAACCCTATGGCTACACCTTC	CASSPNNEPYGYTF
.	TRBJ2-1	TRBV7-9	TRBD1	TGTGCCAGCAGCTTAACTCCGGGACAGGGGTACAATGAGCAGTTCTTC	CASSLTPGQGYNEQFF
.	TRBJ1-2	TRBV29-1	.	TGCAGCGTTGGGGACCTTCCTGGCTACACCTTC	CSVGDLPGYTF
.	TRBJ1-2	TRBV4-3	TRBD1	TGCGCCAGCAGCCAACAGGACAGGTCCTATGGCTACACCTTC	CASSQQDRSYGYTF
.	TRBJ2-1	TRBV7-7	TRBD1	TGTGCCAGCAGTTACGACAGGGAGAATGAGCAGTTCTTC	CASSYDRENEQFF
.	TRBJ1-2	TRBV5-1	.	TGCGCCAGCAGCTTGGATTCGGTTTCCTATGGCTACACCTTC	CASSLDSVSYGYTF
.	TRBJ2-2	TRBV2	.	TGTGCCAGCAGTGAATCCCTACCTACCGGGGAGCTGTTTTTT	CASSESLPTGELFF
.	TRBJ2-3	TRBV10-1	.	TGCGCCAGCAGTCCTTCGGGTTCGGATACGCAGTATTTT	CASSPSGSDTQYF
once	TRBJ2-1	TRBV7-9	.	TGTGCCAGCAGCTTAGAGACATGGGGCGGGAATGAGCAGTTCTTC	CASSLETWGGNEQFF